Listed here are 27 T cell receptor beta chains from one sample, sequenced in a study of blood T cell repertoires in COVID-19. Repertoires were generated with immunoSEQ multiplex PCR, while TCRdb's copy carries only in-frame clones and drops some. The data contain about 130,000 clones, roughly 92% of them singletons. Sequenced material: peripheral blood. The origin of the receptors is a man aged 50 to 59 with COVID-19, enrolled during active disease.

The V gene is TRBV28, the J gene TRBJ1-2, with TRBD1 matching over 7 bases. The CDR3 has 15 amino acids. Germline-derived CDR1 and CDR2 are MDHEN and SYDVKM. V lost 10 bases to trimming and J lost 0 bases; unmatched junction nucleotides: 11. As DNA, the CDR3 is TGTGCCATCGGTCGAACAGGGGCCACTAACTATGGCTACACCTTC. Protein: CAIGRTGATNYGYTF.

The J gene is TRBJ2-1, the V gene TRBV18; possible D gene TRBD2, 6 bases. Germline CDR1 KGHSH, CDR2 LQKENI. The CDR3 spans 15 residues. V lost 3 bases and J 1 base, leaving 10 bases between the germline ends. The CDR3 is CASSPGRGSYNEQFF. The DNA for the CDR3 is TGTGCCAGCTCACCCGGGCGGGGTTCCTACAATGAGCAGTTCTTC.

The V gene is TRBV10-2, the J gene TRBJ2-1; D remains ambiguous. The V gene's germline CDR1 is WSHSY and CDR2 SAAADI. The CDR3 covers 16 residues. Trimming removed 0 bases from V and 0 bases from J, with 9 bases in between. This CDR3 reads CASSESQAFSYNEQFF. The CDR3 nucleotides are TGCGCCAGCAGTGAGTCACAAGCGTTCTCCTACAATGAGCAGTTCTTC.

The chain recombines TRBV7-8 with TRBJ2-7, with TRBD2 identical over 12 bases. The germline V gene has CDR1 SGHVS and CDR2 FQNEAQ. The junction had 8 bases not matched to a gene; V was cut back by 0 bases and J by 5 bases. The CDR3 covers 17 residues. This chain's CDR3 is CASSLATSGSFPHEQYV. DNA for the CDR3: TGTGCCAGCAGCTTAGCGACTAGCGGGAGCTTCCCCCACGAGCAGTACGTC.

The chain carries TRBV20-1 and TRBJ2-6, with 7 bases identical to TRBD1. The CDR3 runs 16 residues. The germline V gene has CDR1 DFQATT and CDR2 SNEGSKA (reference sequence). Trimming at V came to 3 bases and at J to 1 base, leaving 6 bases not matched to a gene. The CDR3 is CSASPGQISGANVLTF. CDR3 in DNA: TGCAGTGCTAGTCCGGGACAGATTTCTGGGGCCAACGTCCTGACTTTC.

The chain uses TRBV15 and TRBJ2-7; TRBD1 agrees at 9 bases. The germline V gene has CDR1 LNHNV and CDR2 YYDKDF (reference sequence). CDR3 length equals 15 residues. J was trimmed by 4 bases and V by 5 bases; bases with no gene match: 9. CDR3 loop: CATSHTGTGRYEQYF. CDR3 bases: TGTGCCACCAGCCATACCGGGACAGGGCGTTACGAGCAGTACTTC.

This clone occurred once. The gene calls are TRBV11-2 and TRBJ2-3; no clear D. The CDR3 contains 15 residues. The V end was cut by 2 bases, the J end by 0 bases, with 9 bases between. Germline V gene data show CDR1 as SGHAT and CDR2 as FQNNGV. CDR3 loop: CASSLQIRSTDTQYF. The CDR3, as DNA: TGTGCCAGCAGCTTACAGATCCGCAGCACAGATACGCAGTATTTT.

This chain connects TRBV4-1 to TRBJ2-3; D may be TRBD1 (6 bases). This CDR3 comprises 19 residues. V shed 0 bases and J shed 1 base, with 20 bases lying between them. Germline CDR1 reads MGHRA; CDR2 reads YSYEKL. The CDR3 nucleotides read TGCGCCAGCAGCCAAGATCGAGCGTTGGGGGCTTGGGGCACAGATACGCAGTATTTT. Translated: CASSQDRALGAWGTDTQYF.

The rearrangement uses TRBV28 and TRBJ2-1, with 11 bases that match TRBD2. The CDR3 has 15 amino acids. The V gene end was trimmed by 6 bases and the J gene end by 5 bases; junction bases not matched to a gene: 6. CDR1 is MDHEN and CDR2 is SYDVKM in the germline V gene. CDR3 sequence: CASSSSSGGDNEQFF. The CDR3 DNA sequence: TGTGCCAGCAGCTCCAGTAGCGGGGGGGACAATGAGCAGTTCTTC.

The chain is built from TRBV27 and TRBJ1-2, with TRBD1 matching 7 bases. With 5 bases clipped from V and 4 bases from J, the junction kept 4 bases outside the gene matches. There are 13 residues in the CDR3. Germline lookup yields CDR1 MNHEY and CDR2 SMNVEV (reference sequence). The CDR3 DNA follows: TGTGCCAGCAGTGCCGGGACAGTCTATGGCTACACCTTC. Translation: CASSAGTVYGYTF.

This chain joins TRBV10-3 and TRBJ2-4; TRBD2 is a possible D gene (6 bases). V shed 3 bases and J shed 15 bases, with 15 bases lying between them. The germline gives CDR1 ENHRY, CDR2 SYGVKD. The CDR3 is made up of 12 amino acids. The CDR3 bases are TGTGCCATCAGTGACCCGGGACTGCCTGGGTACTTC. This sequence encodes CAISDPGLPGYF.

The V gene is TRBV28, the J gene TRBJ2-1; 8 bases are shared with TRBD2. V lost 6 bases to trimming and J lost 7 bases; unmatched junction nucleotides: 5. CDR1 is MDHEN and CDR2 is SYDVKM in the germline V gene. The CDR3 consists of 13 residues. CDR3 loop: CASRTGGRNEQFF. Written as DNA, the CDR3 is TGTGCCAGCAGGACGGGAGGGCGGAATGAGCAGTTCTTC.

J is TRBJ1-5 and V is TRBV3-1 (or the pseudogene TRBV3-2); weak D call: TRBD1 (5 bases). V lost 6 bases, J lost 6 bases, and 15 bases lay in between. The CDR3 spans 14 residues. Germline V CDR1 and CDR2: LGHDT, YNNKEL (reference sequence). The CDR3, as DNA: TGTGCCAGCAGTGCCTCGGGGGGGATTCAGCCCCAGCATTTT. It specifies CASSASGGIQPQHF.

This chain links TRBV5-1 with TRBJ2-3, with TRBD2 matching over 7 bases. The CDR3 is 16 residues long. From germline, CDR1 is SGHRS and CDR2 YFSETQ. J gave up 0 bases and V 0 bases, and 4 bases lay outside the gene matches. Written as DNA, the CDR3 is TGCGCCAGCAGCTTGGGGGCTAGCGGTAGCACAGATACGCAGTATTTT. This encodes CASSLGASGSTDTQYF. Based on the CDR3 plus reference TRBV5-1 and TRBJ2-3, the full variable domain is KAGVTQTPRYLIKTRGQQVTLSCSPISGHRSVSWYQQTPGQGLQFLFEYFSETQRNKGNFPGRFSGRQFSNSRSEMNVSTLELGDSALYLCASSLGASGSTDTQYFGPGTRLTVL.

The CDR3 loop reads CASSLVSWTSGSYNEQFF. CDR3 bases: TGTGCCAGCAGCCTAGTTTCGTGGACTAGCGGGTCCTACAATGAGCAGTTCTTC. V usage is TRBV7-9 and J usage is TRBJ2-1; 11 nucleotides agree with TRBD2. The ends lost 5 bases at V and 1 base at J; junction bases unmatched: 10. The CDR3 consists of 18 residues. Germline values: CDR1 SEHNR, CDR2 FQNEAQ (reference sequence). Full variable domain (outside the CDR3, taken from reference TRBV7-9 and TRBJ2-1): DTGVSQNPRHKITKRGQNVTFRCDPISEHNRLYWYRQTLGQGPEFLTYFQNEAQLEKSRLLSDRFSAERPKGSFSTLEIQRTEQGDSAMYLCASSLVSWTSGSYNEQFFGPGTRLTVL.

This CDR3 reads CASSGSRGNEAFF. Here the CDR3 DNA reads TGTGCCAGCAGCGGCAGCAGGGGAAATGAAGCTTTCTTT. The chain has TRBV9 and TRBJ1-1, with D perhaps matching TRBD1 (6 bases). This CDR3 is built from 13 residues. The V gene lost 3 bases and the J gene lost 7 bases, with 13 bases spanning the gap. Looked up from germline, CDR1 is SGDLS and CDR2 is YYNGEE.

The chain uses TRBV19 and TRBJ2-6; 11 bases agree with TRBD2. The CDR3 length is 16 residues. The germline gives CDR1 LNHDA, CDR2 SQIVND (reference sequence). J was trimmed by 2 bases and V by 7 bases; bases with no gene match: 4. CDR3 nucleotides: TGTGCCAGTACCATGGGACTAGCGGCTGGGGCCAACGTCCTGACTTTC. Translation: CASTMGLAAGANVLTF.

This clone was seen just once. The chain carries TRBV11-2 and TRBJ1-2, with 8 bases matching TRBD1. This CDR3 contains 12 residues. The germline CDR1 and CDR2 sequences are SGHAT and FQNNGV. The V and J ends lost 5 bases and 6 bases, in that order; junction bases with no gene match: 2. CDR3 nucleotide sequence: TGTGCCAGCAGCCCGACAGGGGATGGCTACACCTTC. It encodes CASSPTGDGYTF.

The chain links TRBV25-1 to TRBJ2-3; D might be TRBD1 (6 bases). Trimming took 4 bases from V and 4 from J, leaving 9 bases between them. This CDR3 contains 13 residues. Germline V gene lookup returns CDR1 MGHDK and CDR2 SYGVNS. For the CDR3, the DNA is TGTGCCAGCAGTGCCAGGGGATCAGATACGCAGTATTTT. Protein: CASSARGSDTQYF.

The V and J genes are TRBV6-6 and TRBJ2-7; TRBD2 matches 8 bases. CDR3 length equals 15 residues. V was pared by 6 bases and J by 5 bases, with 12 bases of the junction left unmatched. Germline lookup yields CDR1 MNHNY and CDR2 SVGAGI (reference sequence). The chain's CDR3 is CASRVAGRNFDEQYF. The CDR3 DNA reads TGTGCCAGCAGGGTAGCGGGACGAAACTTCGACGAGCAGTACTTC.

The CDR3 spells CASSPGLAGAETQYF. Written as DNA, the CDR3 is TGTGCCAGCAGTCCGGGACTAGCGGGAGCAGAGACCCAGTACTTC. The chain carries TRBV6-2 or TRBV6-3 and TRBJ2-5; TRBD2 aligns across 14 bases. Germline CDR1 MNHEY, CDR2 SVGEGT. The CDR3 length is 15 residues. V gave up 5 bases and J gave up 4 bases; unmatched junction bases: 3.

CDR3 protein: CAWTGNRGGGAYEQYF. The CDR3 nucleotides read TGTGCCTGGACCGGGAACCGTGGCGGAGGAGCCTACGAGCAGTACTTC. The gene calls are TRBV30 and TRBJ2-7, with D perhaps TRBD2 (5 bases). Trimming left V 4 bases short and J 2 bases short, with 21 bases between. The CDR3 sequence is 16 residues long. The germline CDR1 and CDR2 sequences are GTSNPN and SVGIG (reference sequence). Using reference TRBV30 and TRBJ2-7 for the parts outside the CDR3, the full variable domain is SQTIHQWPATLVQPVGSPLSLECTVEGTSNPNLYWYRQAAGRGLQLLFYSVGIGQISSEVPQNLSASRPQDRQFILSSKKLLLSDSGFYLCAWTGNRGGGAYEQYFGPGTRLTVT.

The rearrangement links TRBV9 to TRBJ2-2; D might be TRBD2 (5 bases). The length of the CDR3 is 13 residues. The germline CDR1 and CDR2 sequences are SGDLS and YYNGEE. Deletions cut 3 bases from V and 6 bases from J, with 9 bases between. The DNA of the CDR3 is TGTGCCAGCAGCGAAGTGGGAGCCGGGGAGCTGTTTTTT. It codes for CASSEVGAGELFF. Together with reference TRBV9 and TRBJ2-2, the CDR3 gives the full variable domain: DSGVTQTPKHLITATGQRVTLRCSPRSGDLSVYWYQQSLDQGLQFLIQYYNGEERAKGNILERFSAQQFPDLHSELNLSSLELGDSALYFCASSEVGAGELFFGEGSRLTVL.

This clone appeared a single time. The chain is built from TRBV6-1 and TRBJ1-6; D gene ambiguous. This CDR3 is built from 12 residues. Germline-derived CDR1 and CDR2 are MNHNS and SASEGT. Trimming stripped 5 bases from V and 11 bases from J, with 10 bases between. CDR3 sequence (DNA): TGTGCCAGCAGTTTAGAGGGTACACCCCTCCACTTT. The encoded protein is CASSLEGTPLHF.

On this clone: One junction end disagrees with the germline gene, perhaps due to a read error. This sequence joins TRBV7-7 and TRBJ2-5; 7 bases align to TRBD1. CDR3 size: 17 residues. Per germline, CDR1 SSHAT and CDR2 FNYEAQ (reference sequence). For the CDR3, the DNA is TGTGCTAGCAGCTTTCGCCCATGGCAGGGGGATAGGGAGACCCAGTACTTC. It yields the protein CASSFRPWQGDRETQYF.

The gene calls are TRBV2 and TRBJ2-3; 9 bases align to TRBD1. J gave up 3 bases and V 11 bases, and 9 bases lay outside the gene matches. The CDR3 has 14 amino acids. Germline V CDR1 and CDR2: SNHLY, FYNNEI. The CDR3 sequence is CASHPGQGTDTQYF. CDR3 nucleotides: TGTGCCTCCCACCCGGGACAGGGAACAGATACGCAGTATTTT.

The chain uses TRBV5-1 and TRBJ2-2; tentative D call: TRBD1 (6 bases). The CDR3 spans 15 residues. The V and J ends lost 4 bases and 6 bases respectively, with 16 bases between them. Germline lookup yields CDR1 SGHRS and CDR2 YFSETQ. CDR3 coding DNA: TGCGCCAGCAGCCCGACAGGCCAGCCGTCCGGGGAGCTGTTTTTT. Encoded protein: CASSPTGQPSGELFF.